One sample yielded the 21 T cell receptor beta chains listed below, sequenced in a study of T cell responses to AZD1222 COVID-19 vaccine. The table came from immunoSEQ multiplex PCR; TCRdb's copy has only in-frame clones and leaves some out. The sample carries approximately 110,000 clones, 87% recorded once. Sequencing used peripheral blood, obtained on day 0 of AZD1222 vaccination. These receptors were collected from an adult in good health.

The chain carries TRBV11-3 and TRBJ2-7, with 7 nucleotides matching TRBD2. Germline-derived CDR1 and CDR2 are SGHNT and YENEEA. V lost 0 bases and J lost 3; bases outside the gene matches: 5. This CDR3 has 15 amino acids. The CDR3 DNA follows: TGTGCCAGCAGCTTAGACTACCTAGCGGACTACGAGCAGTACTTC. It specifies CASSLDYLADYEQYF. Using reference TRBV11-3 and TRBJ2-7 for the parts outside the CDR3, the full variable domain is EAGVVQSPRYKIIEKKQPVAFWCNPISGHNTLYWYLQNLGQGPELLIRYENEEAVDDSQLPKDRFSAERLKGVDSTLKIQPAELGDSAVYLCASSLDYLADYEQYFGPGTRLTVT.

DNA of the CDR3: TGTGCCAGCAGCTTAACGGGACAGGGATACGAGCAGTACTTC. This gives the protein CASSLTGQGYEQYF. The rearrangement uses TRBV7-3 and TRBJ2-7; 9 bases align to TRBD1. The V gene end was trimmed by 0 bases and the J gene end by 4 bases; junction bases not matched to a gene: 1. Germline V gene sequence: CDR1 SGHTA, CDR2 FQGTGA. The CDR3 is 14 amino acids. The variable domain in full, completed from reference TRBV7-3 and TRBJ2-7, reads GAGVSQTPSNKVTEKGKYVELRCDPISGHTALYWYRQSLGQGPEFLIYFQGTGAADDSGLPNDRFFAVRPEGSVSTLKIQRTERGDSAVYLCASSLTGQGYEQYFGPGTRLTVT.

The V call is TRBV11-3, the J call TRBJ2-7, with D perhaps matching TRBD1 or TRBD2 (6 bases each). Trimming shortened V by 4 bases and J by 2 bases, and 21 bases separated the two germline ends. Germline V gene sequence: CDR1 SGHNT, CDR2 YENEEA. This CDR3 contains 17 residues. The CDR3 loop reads CASSSQGRGTLTYEQYF. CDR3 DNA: TGTGCCAGCAGCTCACAGGGCCGGGGGACTTTAACCTACGAGCAGTACTTC.

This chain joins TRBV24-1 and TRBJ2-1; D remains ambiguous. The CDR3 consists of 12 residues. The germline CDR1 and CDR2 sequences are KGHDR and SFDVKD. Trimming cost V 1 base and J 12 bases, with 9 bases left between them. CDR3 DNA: TGTGCCACCAGTGATTTCCCAGGTAGGCAGTTCTTC. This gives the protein CATSDFPGRQFF.

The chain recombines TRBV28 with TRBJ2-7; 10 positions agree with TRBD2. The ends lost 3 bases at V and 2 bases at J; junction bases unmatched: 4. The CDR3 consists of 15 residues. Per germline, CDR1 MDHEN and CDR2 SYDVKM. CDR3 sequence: CASSFGLAGAYEQYF. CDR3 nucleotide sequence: TGTGCCAGCAGTTTCGGCCTAGCGGGGGCCTACGAGCAGTACTTC.

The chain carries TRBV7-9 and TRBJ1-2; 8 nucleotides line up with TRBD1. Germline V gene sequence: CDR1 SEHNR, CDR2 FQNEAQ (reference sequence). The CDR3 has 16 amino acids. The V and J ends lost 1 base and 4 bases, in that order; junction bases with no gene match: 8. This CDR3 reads CASSLGVAGGGYGYTF. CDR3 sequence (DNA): TGTGCCAGCAGCTTAGGAGTCGCAGGGGGCGGCTATGGCTACACCTTC.

In DNA, the CDR3 is TGTGCCAGCAGCTTCCGTCCCGGGACATTCTCCGGGGAGCTGTTTTTT. Amino acids: CASSFRPGTFSGELFF. V usage is TRBV7-3 and J usage is TRBJ2-2; D perhaps matches TRBD1 (6 bases). This CDR3 has 16 amino acids. The V and J ends lost 3 bases and 6 bases respectively, with 17 bases between them. The germline CDR1 and CDR2 sequences are SGHTA and FQGTGA.

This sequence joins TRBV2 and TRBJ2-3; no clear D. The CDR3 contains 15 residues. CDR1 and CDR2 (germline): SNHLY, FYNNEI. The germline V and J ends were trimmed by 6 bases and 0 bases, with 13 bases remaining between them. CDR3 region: CASRALDTSTDTQYF. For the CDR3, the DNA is TGTGCCAGCAGGGCACTCGACACTAGCACAGATACGCAGTATTTT.

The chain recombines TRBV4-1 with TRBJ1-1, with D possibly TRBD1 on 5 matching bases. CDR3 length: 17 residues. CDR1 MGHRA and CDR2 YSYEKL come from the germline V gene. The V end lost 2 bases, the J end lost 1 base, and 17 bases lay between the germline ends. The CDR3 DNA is TGCGCCAGCAGCCAACCCCCTGCCGGGGCACGGAACACTGAAGCTTTCTTT. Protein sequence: CASSQPPAGARNTEAFF.

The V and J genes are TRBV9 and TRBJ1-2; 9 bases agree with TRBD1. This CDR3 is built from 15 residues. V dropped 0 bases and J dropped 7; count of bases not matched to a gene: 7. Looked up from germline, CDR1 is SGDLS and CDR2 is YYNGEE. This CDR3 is CASSVDTGQGSGYTF. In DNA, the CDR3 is TGTGCCAGCAGCGTAGATACGGGACAGGGAAGTGGCTACACCTTC.

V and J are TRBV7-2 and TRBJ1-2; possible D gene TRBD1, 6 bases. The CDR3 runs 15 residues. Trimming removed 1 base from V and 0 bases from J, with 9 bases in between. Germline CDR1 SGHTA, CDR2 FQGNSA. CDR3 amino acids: CASSLGAGANYGYTF. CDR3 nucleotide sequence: TGTGCCAGCAGCTTAGGGGCAGGGGCTAACTATGGCTACACCTTC.

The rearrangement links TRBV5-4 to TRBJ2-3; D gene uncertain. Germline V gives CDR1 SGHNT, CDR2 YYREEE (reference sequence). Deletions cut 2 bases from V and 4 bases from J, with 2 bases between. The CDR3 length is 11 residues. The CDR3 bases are TGTGCCAGCAGCTTCGCAGATACGCAGTATTTT. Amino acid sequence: CASSFADTQYF.

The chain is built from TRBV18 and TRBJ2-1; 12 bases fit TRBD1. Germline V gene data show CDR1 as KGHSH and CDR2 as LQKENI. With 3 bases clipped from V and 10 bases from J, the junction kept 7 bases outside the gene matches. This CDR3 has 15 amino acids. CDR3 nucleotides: TGTGCCAGCTCACCCGACCGGGACAGGGGGCCCGAGCAGTTCTTC. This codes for CASSPDRDRGPEQFF.

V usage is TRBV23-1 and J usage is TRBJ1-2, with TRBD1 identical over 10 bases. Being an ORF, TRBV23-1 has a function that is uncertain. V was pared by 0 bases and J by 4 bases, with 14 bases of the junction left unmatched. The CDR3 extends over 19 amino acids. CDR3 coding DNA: TGCGCCAGCAGTCAATCTCATCGGGACAGGGGCCTTAGACTCTATGGCTACACCTTC. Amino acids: CASSQSHRDRGLRLYGYTF.

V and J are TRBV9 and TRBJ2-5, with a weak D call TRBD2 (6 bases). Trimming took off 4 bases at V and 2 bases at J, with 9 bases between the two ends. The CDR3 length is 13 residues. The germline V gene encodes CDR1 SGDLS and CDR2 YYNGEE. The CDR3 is CASSPGVQETQYF. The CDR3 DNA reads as TGTGCCAGCAGCCCGGGGGTGCAAGAGACCCAGTACTTC.

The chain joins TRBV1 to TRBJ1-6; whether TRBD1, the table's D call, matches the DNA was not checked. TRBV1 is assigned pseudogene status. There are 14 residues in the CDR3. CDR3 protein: CTSRTGGYNSPLHF. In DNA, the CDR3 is TGCACCAGCAGGACAGGGGGCTATAATTCACCCCTCCACTTT.

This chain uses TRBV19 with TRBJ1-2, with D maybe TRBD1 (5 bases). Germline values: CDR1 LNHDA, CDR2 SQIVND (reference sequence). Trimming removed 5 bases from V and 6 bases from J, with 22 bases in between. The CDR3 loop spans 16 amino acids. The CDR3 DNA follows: TGTGCCAGTAGTGCTGTTATCAGGGTTAGGGGCGATGGCTACACCTTC. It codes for CASSAVIRVRGDGYTF.

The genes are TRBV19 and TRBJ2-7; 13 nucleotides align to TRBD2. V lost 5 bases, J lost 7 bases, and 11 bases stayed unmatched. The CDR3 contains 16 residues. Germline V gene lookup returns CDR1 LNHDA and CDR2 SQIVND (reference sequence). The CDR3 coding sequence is TGTGCCAGTAGTTCCCACGGACTAGCGGGGGCGAGGGAGCAGTACTTC. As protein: CASSSHGLAGAREQYF.

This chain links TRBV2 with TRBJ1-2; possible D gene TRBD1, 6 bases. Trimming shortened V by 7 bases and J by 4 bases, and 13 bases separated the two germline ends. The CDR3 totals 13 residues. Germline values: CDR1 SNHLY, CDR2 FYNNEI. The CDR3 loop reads CASTRGLGYGYTF. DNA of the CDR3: TGTGCCAGCACTCGGGGGCTCGGCTATGGCTACACCTTC.

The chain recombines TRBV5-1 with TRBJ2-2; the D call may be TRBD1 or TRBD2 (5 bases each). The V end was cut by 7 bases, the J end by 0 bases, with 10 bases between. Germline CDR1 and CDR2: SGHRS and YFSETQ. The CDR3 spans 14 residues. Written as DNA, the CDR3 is TGCGCCAGCGCCCGGGACGCGAACACCGGGGAGCTGTTTTTT. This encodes CASARDANTGELFF.

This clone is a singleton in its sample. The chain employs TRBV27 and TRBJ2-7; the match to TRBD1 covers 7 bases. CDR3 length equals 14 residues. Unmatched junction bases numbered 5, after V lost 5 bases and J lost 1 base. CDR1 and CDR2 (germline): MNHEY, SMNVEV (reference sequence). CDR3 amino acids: CASSILGQSYEQYF. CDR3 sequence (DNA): TGTGCCAGCAGTATACTGGGACAGTCCTACGAGCAGTACTTC.